These T cell receptor beta chains were read from a single sample in a study of PD-1 blockade in classical Hodgkin lymphoma. Some clones are missing from TCRdb's copy, which holds only in-frame ones; the method was immunoSEQ multiplex PCR. The repertoire holds about 44,000 clones, with less than 75% as singletons. Here the sequenced sample was peripheral blood mononuclear cells (PBMCs), taken before the fourth cycle of nivolumab. These receptors all stem from a human donor with classical Hodgkin lymphoma. The CDR3 runs from the conserved cysteine through the conserved F or W. D genes are given only for firm matches. Rows may omit the clone size; those that give it use once, few, many or a size class.

NA | TRBJ2-5 | NA | TRBV5-1 | TGCGCCAGCAGCTTTGGAGTAACGATCCAAGAGACCCAGTACTTC | CASSFGVTIQETQYF
NA | TRBJ2-7 | NA | TRBV6-1 | TGTGCCAGCAGTCAACAGATCCTGGAGCTCTACGAGCAGTACTTC | CASSQQILELYEQYF
NA | TRBJ2-6 | NA | TRBV28 | TGTGCCAGCAGTTGGCTCGACGGCTCTGGGGCCAACGTCCTGACTTTC | CASSWLDGSGANVLTF
TRBD1 | TRBJ2-7 | NA | TRBV4-3 | TGCGCCAGCAGCTCAGGGACAGGGTACGAGCAGTACTTC | CASSSGTGYEQYF
NA | TRBJ2-2 | NA | TRBV29-1 | TGCAGCGTTACCTTGAGACACCCAGACGTCGGGGAGCTGTTTTTT | CSVTLRHPDVGELFF
NA | TRBJ2-7 | NA | TRBV19 | TGTGCCAGTAGTATTGGAGAGTACTACGAGCAGTACTTC | CASSIGEYYEQYF
NA | TRBJ1-6 | few | TRBV30 | TGTGCCTGGAAAAAGGACACCGGCAATAATTCACCCCTCCACTTT | CAWKKDTGNNSPLHF
NA | TRBJ1-1 | few | TRBV2 | TGTGCCAGCATCCTGAGGTTTCCAGGTGAAGCTTTCTTT | CASILRFPGEAFF
NA | TRBJ1-2 | NA | TRBV7-2 | TGTGCCAGCAGCCCGGAGGGGGGGCTCTATGGCTACACCTTC | CASSPEGGLYGYTF
TRBD1 | TRBJ2-7 | NA | TRBV29-1 | TGCAGCGTTAAGACAGGGCCCTACGAGCAGTACTTC | CSVKTGPYEQYF
NA | TRBJ2-7 | NA | TRBV7-2 | TGTGCCAGCAGCTTACTGAAAAGGGAGCAGTACTTC | CASSLLKREQYF
NA | TRBJ2-1 | NA | TRBV7-2 | TGTGCCAGCAGCAAGACACGTTACAATGAGCAGTTCTTC | CASSKTRYNEQFF
NA | TRBJ2-7 | NA | TRBV5-6 | TGTGCCAGCAGAAGAGGTCCGGGGGACTCCTACGAGCAGTACTTC | CASRRGPGDSYEQYF
NA | TRBJ2-2 | NA | TRBV30 | TGTGCCTGGAGTAGCATACTTACGAACACCGGGGAGCTGTTTTTT | CAWSSILTNTGELFF
TRBD1 | TRBJ1-2 | NA | TRBV19 | TGTGCCAGTAGTATAGAGAGGGGGCGCGGCTACACCTTC | CASSIERGRGYTF
TRBD1 | TRBJ2-1 | few | TRBV30 | TGTGCCTGGACGACAGGGGGAGGTTACAATGAGCAGTTCTTC | CAWTTGGGYNEQFF
TRBD2 | TRBJ2-7 | NA | TRBV4-2 | TGTGCCAGCAGCCAAGAGGGGCCTAGCGGCCTTTACTACGAGCAGTACTTC | CASSQEGPSGLYYEQYF
NA | TRBJ2-3 | few | TRBV9 | TGTGCCAGCAGCGTAGTTAGCGGACCCACAGATACGCAGTATTTT | CASSVVSGPTDTQYF
TRBD1 | TRBJ1-5 | few | TRBV6-5 | TGTGCCAGCAAAGGGACAGGCAATCAGCCCCAGCATTTT | CASKGTGNQPQHF
NA | TRBJ2-3 | NA | TRBV5-6 | TGTGCCAGCAGCGCCATGAGGGGACTTCCTAGCACAGATACGCAGTATTTT | CASSAMRGLPSTDTQYF
NA | TRBJ1-2 | NA | TRBV6-5 | TGTGCCAGCAGTTACTCGGGGGGGAGGAATGGCTACACCTTC | CASSYSGGRNGYTF
NA | TRBJ1-6 | NA | TRBV25-1 | TGTGCCAGCAGTTCAGCTGGGTCACCCCTCCACTTT | CASSSAGSPLHF
NA | TRBJ2-7 | once | TRBV5-4 | TGTGCCAGCAGCCCCGGGGCCGGGGTATGGGGGTACGAGCAGTACTTC | CASSPGAGVWGYEQYF
NA | TRBJ1-4 | NA | TRBV19 | TGTGCCAGTAGGAGGACGGCTGCAACTAATGAAAAACTGTTTTTT | CASRRTAATNEKLFF
NA | TRBJ2-1 | NA | TRBV2 | TGTGCCAGCAGTGAGTCGGCCACGCGGTCGGGGCAGTTCTTC | CASSESATRSGQFF
TRBD1 | TRBJ1-5 | NA | TRBV6-1 | TGTGCCAGCAGTGAGGGGACAGGGACGGGCAATCAGCCCCAGCATTTT | CASSEGTGTGNQPQHF
NA | TRBJ2-4 | NA | TRBV7-2 | TGTGCCAGCAGCTTATTAGGCGGGGGCGCAGTAGCCAAAAACATTCAGTACTTC | CASSLLGGGAVAKNIQYF
TRBD2 | TRBJ2-7 | NA | TRBV5-4 | TGTGCCAGCAGCCTAGCGGGTGCCCGGTACGAGCAGTACTTC | CASSLAGARYEQYF
NA | TRBJ1-2 | many | TRBV10-3 | TGTGCCATTAGCCAAGGTAGTAACTATGGCTACACCTTC | CAISQGSNYGYTF
NA | TRBJ2-5 | few | TRBV29-1 | TGCAGCGTTGAAGATAATTTCGGGTTGGGAGAGACCCAGTACTTC | CSVEDNFGLGETQYF
NA | TRBJ2-1 | NA | TRBV19 | TGTGCCAGTAGTCCGGGTCGGGACGCCTCCTACAATGAGCAGTTCTTC | CASSPGRDASYNEQFF
NA | TRBJ2-1 | NA | TRBV7-2 | TGTGCCAGCAGCTTAAGCCGATCGGGGTACAATGAGCAGTTCTTC | CASSLSRSGYNEQFF
TRBD1 | TRBJ2-7 | NA | TRBV9 | TGTGCCAGCAGCGTAGCAGGGACAGCCTACGAGCAGTACTTC | CASSVAGTAYEQYF
NA | TRBJ2-7 | NA | TRBV11-2 | TGTGCCAGCAGCTTTCAAAGGGGTCCCTCCTACGAGCAGTACTTC | CASSFQRGPSYEQYF
NA | TRBJ1-5 | NA | TRBV19 | TGTGCCAGTAGTAGAACAGGGAGCAGCAATCAGCCCCAGCATTTT | CASSRTGSSNQPQHF
TRBD2 | TRBJ2-1 | NA | TRBV5-1 | TGCGCCAGCAGCTCGACTAGCGGGGGGAACAATGAGCAGTTCTTC | CASSSTSGGNNEQFF
NA | TRBJ1-3 | NA | TRBV5-4 | TGTGCCAGCAGCCCGGGCCTGGCAGCTGGAAACACCATATATTTT | CASSPGLAAGNTIYF
NA | TRBJ2-5 | NA | TRBV10-3 | TGTGCCATCAGTGAGTCGAGTAGCGGCCAAGAGACCCAGTACTTC | CAISESSSGQETQYF
TRBD1 | TRBJ1-3 | NA | TRBV5-1 | TGCGCCAGCAGCTTGCGGGACAGGGGGCCTGGAAACACCATATATTTT | CASSLRDRGPGNTIYF
NA | TRBJ2-4 | NA | TRBV19 | TGTGCCAGCAGCCGCTCGGTGGAGAAAAACATTCAGTACTTC | CASSRSVEKNIQYF
TRBD2 | TRBJ2-5 | NA | TRBV11-1 | TGTGCCAGCAGCTTAGGGGGGACTAGCGGCACACAAGAGACCCAGTACTTC | CASSLGGTSGTQETQYF
NA | TRBJ1-4 | NA | TRBV6-5 | TGTGCCAGCAGTTATTCCGGGACGGCAAATGAAAAACTGTTTTTT | CASSYSGTANEKLFF
NA | TRBJ2-1 | NA | TRBV18 | TGTGCCAGCTCACCTTGGGTAGAGACGGTCAATGAGCAGTTCTTC | CASSPWVETVNEQFF
TRBD1 | TRBJ1-4 | NA | TRBV16 | TGTGCCAGCAGCCAACAGGGGGGTGCCATTAATGAAAAACTGTTTTTT | CASSQQGGAINEKLFF
TRBD1 | TRBJ1-2 | medium-sized | TRBV7-8 | TGTGCCAGCAGCTTAATTGGGGACAGGGGGCTTCGTGGCTACACCTTC | CASSLIGDRGLRGYTF
TRBD2 | TRBJ2-1 | NA | TRBV5-1 | TGCGCCAGCAGCTCAGGACTAGCGGTCTACAATGAGCAGTTCTTC | CASSSGLAVYNEQFF
NA | TRBJ1-2 | few | TRBV11-2 | TGTGCCAGCAGCTTAGATAACGGAGGGGGCTATGGCTACACCTTC | CASSLDNGGGYGYTF
TRBD1 | TRBJ2-5 | NA | TRBV9 | TGTGCCAGCAGCGTAGGGGCAGGGGGTCACGAGACCCAGTACTTC | CASSVGAGGHETQYF
TRBD2 | TRBJ2-1 | NA | TRBV18 | TGTGCCAGCTCCCCGGGCGGGAGGAATGAGCAGTTCTTC | CASSPGGRNEQFF
TRBD1 | TRBJ2-2 | medium-sized | TRBV5-4 | TGTGCCAGCAGCAAGAGACAGGGTAACTCCGGGGAGCTGTTTTTT | CASSKRQGNSGELFF